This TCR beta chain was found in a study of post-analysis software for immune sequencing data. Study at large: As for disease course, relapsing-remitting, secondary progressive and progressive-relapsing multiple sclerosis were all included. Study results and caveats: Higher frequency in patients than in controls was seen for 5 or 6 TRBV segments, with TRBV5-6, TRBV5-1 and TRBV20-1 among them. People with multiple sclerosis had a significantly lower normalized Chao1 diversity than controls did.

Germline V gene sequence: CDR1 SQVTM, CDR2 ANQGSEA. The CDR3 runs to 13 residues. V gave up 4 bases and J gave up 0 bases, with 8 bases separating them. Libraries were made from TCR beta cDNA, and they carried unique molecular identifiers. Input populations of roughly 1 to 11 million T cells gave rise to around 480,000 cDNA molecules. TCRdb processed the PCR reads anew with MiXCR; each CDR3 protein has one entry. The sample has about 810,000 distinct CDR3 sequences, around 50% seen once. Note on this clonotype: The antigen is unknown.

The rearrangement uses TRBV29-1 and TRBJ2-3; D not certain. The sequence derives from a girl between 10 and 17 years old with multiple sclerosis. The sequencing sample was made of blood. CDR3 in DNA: TGCAGCGTTGCCCCAACTAGCACAGATACGCAGTATTTT. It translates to CSVAPTSTDTQYF.